The next 13 T cell receptor beta chains were all read from a single sample in a study of CD8 T cells in Susac syndrome. Random hexamers primed reverse transcription of about 0.5 to 1 ug RNA. TCRdb reanalysed the immunoSEQ multiplex PCR reads using MiXCR and keeps one entry per CDR3 protein. Here the sample spans roughly 140,000 distinct CDR3 sequences, around 94% being singletons. The specimen was CD8+ T cells from PBMCs. All receptors derive from a human donor in good health.

This sequence joins TRBV28 and TRBJ2-7; 14 nucleotides agree with TRBD2. V was pared by 6 bases and J by 4 bases, with 2 bases of the junction left unmatched. Germline CDR1 MDHEN, CDR2 SYDVKM. This CDR3 contains 14 residues. The CDR3 is CASSWTSGRYEQYF. CDR3 sequence (DNA): TGTGCCAGCAGCTGGACTAGCGGGAGGTACGAGCAGTACTTC.

The chain combines TRBV3-1 with TRBJ2-3; the match to TRBD2 covers 9 bases. The CDR3 runs to 14 residues. Trimming took 0 bases from V and 13 from J; bases not matched to a gene: 8. Per the germline V gene, CDR1 is LGHDT and CDR2 is YNNKEL (reference sequence). CDR3 sequence (DNA): TGTGCCAGCAGCCAAGATGCCGCTAGCGGGATTGAGTATTTT. Its protein is CASSQDAASGIEYF.

This chain uses TRBV30 with TRBJ2-3, with TRBD2 as a possible D gene (6 bases). Per germline, CDR1 GTSNPN and CDR2 SVGIG (reference sequence). V was trimmed by 1 base and J by 1 base, leaving 15 bases between them. The CDR3 is 16 residues long. The CDR3 reads CAWSAVRETRTDTQYF. The CDR3 nucleotides are TGTGCCTGGAGTGCGGTCCGGGAGACCCGCACAGATACGCAGTATTTT.

J is TRBJ2-1 and V is TRBV27; 13 nucleotides line up with TRBD2. Germline-derived CDR1 and CDR2 are MNHEY and SMNVEV (reference sequence). Trimming took 3 bases from V and 1 from J; bases not matched to a gene: 9. The length of the CDR3 is 19 residues. In DNA form, the CDR3 reads TGTGCCAGCAGTTTGACAAGACTAGCGGGAGGTCGTTCCTACAATGAGCAGTTCTTC. It codes for CASSLTRLAGGRSYNEQFF.

This chain uses TRBV4-3 with TRBJ1-1, with D maybe TRBD1 (6 bases). The V gene's germline CDR1 is LGHNA and CDR2 YSLEER. This CDR3 is built from 12 residues. V was shortened by 4 bases and J by 8 bases, with 11 bases between the two germline ends. Here the CDR3 DNA reads TGCGCCAGCAGCCGAAACAGGGCGGAAGCTTTCTTT. It specifies CASSRNRAEAFF.

V usage is TRBV9 and J usage is TRBJ1-5; 7 bases are a match to TRBD1. CDR3 length: 15 amino acids. V lost 3 bases to trimming and J lost 0 bases; unmatched junction nucleotides: 3. Germline V lookup: CDR1 SGDLS, CDR2 YYNGEE. CDR3 residues: CASSGTGSSNQPQHF. The CDR3 coding sequence is TGTGCCAGCAGCGGGACAGGCTCTAGCAATCAGCCCCAGCATTTT. The full variable domain, completed using reference TRBV9 and TRBJ1-5, is DSGVTQTPKHLITATGQRVTLRCSPRSGDLSVYWYQQSLDQGLQFLIQYYNGEERAKGNILERFSAQQFPDLHSELNLSSLELGDSALYFCASSGTGSSNQPQHFGDGTRLSIL.

The gene calls are TRBV4-3 and TRBJ1-5; D is undetermined. From germline, CDR1 is LGHNA and CDR2 YSLEER. V dropped 0 bases and J dropped 6 bases, with 12 bases sitting between them. The CDR3 is made up of 15 amino acids. The CDR3 DNA reads TGCGCCAGCAGCCAAGAGGGGAGTCCGACTCAGCCCCAGCATTTT. This sequence encodes CASSQEGSPTQPQHF.

V and J are TRBV12-3 or TRBV12-4 and TRBJ2-2; D gene unclear. The CDR3 contains 13 residues. Trimming took 1 base from V and 3 from J, leaving 3 bases between them. The DNA for the CDR3 is TGTGCCAGCAGTTTAGACGACACCGGGGAGCTGTTTTTT. It codes for CASSLDDTGELFF.

V gene TRBV28 combines with J gene TRBJ1-1; D perhaps matches TRBD1 (5 bases). CDR3 size: 15 residues. Trimming pared 1 base from V and 6 bases from J, leaving 15 bases between. Germline V lookup: CDR1 MDHEN, CDR2 SYDVKM. The CDR3 loop is CASSLSEGRESEAFF. The CDR3 nucleotides are TGTGCCAGCAGTTTATCGGAGGGGAGGGAGTCTGAAGCTTTCTTT.

The chain is built from TRBV7-2 and TRBJ2-7, with D perhaps TRBD2 (5 bases). Germline CDR1 SGHTA, CDR2 FQGNSA. With 5 bases removed from V and 5 bases from J, the gap between germline ends came to 19 bases. The CDR3 length is 15 residues. The CDR3 DNA sequence: TGTGCCAGCAGCGCCAAGGTTCCGGGAAGACACGAGCAGTACTTC. It translates to CASSAKVPGRHEQYF.

The genes are TRBV5-1 and TRBJ2-6; D not certain. The germline V gene encodes CDR1 SGHRS and CDR2 YFSETQ. This CDR3 is built from 14 residues. The germline V and J ends were trimmed by 5 bases and 2 bases, with 8 bases remaining between them. CDR3 sequence reads: CASSTLAGANVLTF. In DNA form, the CDR3 reads TGCGCCAGCAGTACCCTAGCTGGGGCCAACGTCCTGACTTTC.

The chain combines TRBV27 with TRBJ2-3; TRBD1 matches 8 bases. Germline V lookup: CDR1 MNHEY, CDR2 SMNVEV (reference sequence). There are 13 residues in the CDR3. Trimming took 6 bases from V and 3 from J; bases not matched to a gene: 2. CDR3 protein: CASSRDRTDTQYF. The DNA of the CDR3 is TGTGCCAGCAGCCGGGACAGGACAGATACGCAGTATTTT.

The chain carries TRBV7-2 and TRBJ2-3, with D perhaps matching TRBD2 (7 bases). Germline CDR1 SGHTA, CDR2 FQGNSA. This CDR3 region has 15 residues. V was cut by 4 bases and J by 2 bases, with 13 bases left in between. The CDR3 bases are TGTGCCAGCAGCTCATTGGGGGGGGCCACAGATACGCAGTATTTT. Protein product: CASSSLGGATDTQYF.